Listed below are T cell receptor beta chains from one sample, sequenced in a study of vaccination and CD4 T cells after COVID-19. MiXCR, run by TCRdb on the PCR reads, gives a single entry per CDR3 protein. In the table there are 10,000 or so distinct CDR3 sequences, about 41% of which are singletons. These receptors' targets are unknown. Here the sequenced sample was CD4+ T cells from blood, cultured in vitro, taken after SARS-CoV-2 vaccination. Every receptor here comes from a human donor who had recovered from COVID-19. Each CDR3 is given with its conserved first and last residue. The order of the fields is V gene, D gene, J gene, clone size, CDR3 protein, CDR3 DNA. D genes are given only for firm matches. Size tells how often a clone was seen (once, few, many) or the class of an expanded clone, and some rows leave it out.

V: TRBV27
D: .
J: TRBJ2-5
size: few
CDR3: CASSLSEAYREETQYF
DNA: TGTGCCAGCAGTTTATCGGAGGCCTACCGGGAAGAGACCCAGTACTTC

V: TRBV7-7
D: .
J: TRBJ2-2
size: .
CDR3: CASSLGGSNTGELFF
DNA: TGTGCCAGCAGCCTTGGGGGATCGAACACCGGGGAGCTGTTTTTT

V: TRBV4-1
D: TRBD2
J: TRBJ2-2
size: .
CDR3: CASSQGGLAGVGTGELFF
DNA: TGCGCCAGCAGCCAAGGGGGACTAGCGGGAGTCGGCACCGGGGAGCTGTTTTTT

V: TRBV30
D: .
J: TRBJ2-4
size: .
CDR3: CAWSPAARAKNIQYF
DNA: TGTGCCTGGAGTCCCGCGGCAAGAGCCAAAAACATTCAGTACTTC

V: TRBV27
D: .
J: TRBJ2-2
size: .
CDR3: CASSLKLTTGELFF
DNA: TGTGCCAGCAGTTTGAAACTAACCACCGGGGAGCTGTTTTTT

V: TRBV19
D: .
J: TRBJ2-2
size: .
CDR3: CASSSRRGANTGELFF
DNA: TGTGCCAGTAGTAGTCGTAGGGGAGCGAACACCGGGGAGCTGTTTTTT

V: TRBV11-3
D: .
J: TRBJ1-2
size: large
CDR3: CASSLVRPKANGYTF
DNA: TGTGCCAGCAGCTTAGTTCGCCCTAAGGCCAATGGCTACACCTTC

V: TRBV7-7
D: .
J: TRBJ2-2
size: .
CDR3: CASSLVGAPGELFF
DNA: TGTGCCAGCAGCTTAGTGGGAGCCCCCGGGGAGCTGTTTTTT

V: TRBV15
D: TRBD1
J: TRBJ1-2
size: few
CDR3: CATSRVGQGAGGYTF
DNA: TGTGCCACCAGCAGAGTAGGGCAGGGGGCCGGTGGCTACACCTTC

V: TRBV7-2
D: TRBD2
J: TRBJ2-3
size: few
CDR3: CASSSPLLAGGTDTQYF
DNA: TGTGCCAGCAGCTCACCGCTCCTAGCGGGGGGCACAGATACGCAGTATTTT

V: TRBV19
D: .
J: TRBJ2-7
size: few
CDR3: CASSTSGNSYEQYF
DNA: TGTGCCAGTAGTACTTCAGGGAACTCCTACGAGCAGTACTTC

V: TRBV7-2
D: TRBD1
J: TRBJ1-2
size: few
CDR3: CASSLGQGSVYGYTF
DNA: TGTGCCAGCAGCTTAGGACAGGGATCGGTCTATGGCTACACCTTC

V: TRBV20-1
D: .
J: TRBJ1-2
size: few
CDR3: CSASGGQGLRTGGYTF
DNA: TGCAGTGCTAGTGGGGGCCAGGGGTTGAGGACTGGAGGCTACACCTTC

V: TRBV6-1
D: .
J: TRBJ1-3
size: .
CDR3: CASRKGASGNTIYF
DNA: TGTGCCAGCAGGAAAGGGGCTTCTGGAAACACCATATATTTT

V: TRBV20-1
D: .
J: TRBJ1-5
size: .
CDR3: CSARDMGSNQPQHF
DNA: TGCAGTGCTAGAGATATGGGAAGCAATCAGCCCCAGCATTTT

V: TRBV2
D: TRBD1
J: TRBJ2-3
size: .
CDR3: CASPRDRSYTQYF
DNA: TGTGCCAGCCCGCGGGACAGGTCCTATACGCAGTATTTT

V: TRBV4-1
D: .
J: TRBJ2-7
size: few
CDR3: CASSQLGGRNYEQYF
DNA: TGCGCCAGCAGCCAACTCGGAGGAAGGAATTACGAGCAGTACTTC

V: TRBV20-1
D: TRBD2
J: TRBJ2-1
size: few
CDR3: CSASGKASGVIEQFF
DNA: TGCAGTGCTAGCGGGAAGGCTAGCGGTGTTATTGAGCAGTTCTTC

V: TRBV12-3/TRBV12-4
D: .
J: TRBJ1-6
size: few
CDR3: CASSHLLTANSPLHF
DNA: TGTGCCAGCAGTCACCTCTTAACAGCAAATTCACCCCTCCACTTT

V: TRBV19
D: TRBD1
J: TRBJ2-1
size: large
CDR3: CASSKGTGTYNEQFF
DNA: TGTGCCAGTAGTAAAGGGACAGGGACATACAATGAGCAGTTCTTC

V: TRBV27
D: .
J: TRBJ2-7
size: few
CDR3: CASNRGTPWGYEQYF
DNA: TGTGCCAGCAATCGAGGGACGCCCTGGGGGTACGAGCAGTACTTC

V: TRBV7-2
D: .
J: TRBJ2-7
size: few
CDR3: CASTPLGRVGYEQYF
DNA: TGTGCCAGCACCCCGTTGGGCAGGGTCGGCTACGAGCAGTACTTC

V: TRBV20-1
D: .
J: TRBJ2-7
size: once
CDR3: CSARAWRAEEGSGEQYF
DNA: TGCAGTGCTAGAGCCTGGAGGGCTGAGGAGGGGAGTGGCGAGCAGTACTTC

V: TRBV7-2
D: .
J: TRBJ1-2
size: .
CDR3: CASSLAGVGYGYTF
DNA: TGTGCCAGCAGCTTAGCGGGGGTAGGATATGGCTACACCTTC

V: TRBV6-1
D: .
J: TRBJ2-7
size: .
CDR3: CASSDMAGGGYEQYF
DNA: TGTGCCAGCAGTGATATGGCCGGGGGCGGGTACGAGCAGTACTTC

V: TRBV27
D: TRBD2
J: TRBJ2-2
size: .
CDR3: CASRGTSGVNTGELFF
DNA: TGTGCCAGCAGAGGGACTAGCGGAGTGAACACCGGGGAGCTGTTTTTT

V: TRBV7-2
D: TRBD2
J: TRBJ2-1
size: .
CDR3: CASSGQPGLVVARVF
DNA: TGTGCCAGCAGCGGCCAACCCGGACTAGTTGTAGCGCGGGTCTTC

V: TRBV11-3
D: TRBD2
J: TRBJ2-2
size: .
CDR3: CASSSRGRTSGGSGAGELFF
DNA: TGTGCCAGCAGCTCCCGGGGTCGGACTAGCGGGGGGTCCGGGGCCGGGGAGCTGTTTTTT

V: TRBV20-1
D: TRBD2
J: TRBJ2-7
size: few
CDR3: CSAAGTSGRDSYEQYF
DNA: TGCAGTGCTGCCGGGACTAGCGGGAGGGACTCCTACGAGCAGTACTTC

V: TRBV29-1
D: .
J: TRBJ1-2
size: .
CDR3: CSVEQYGYTF
DNA: TGCAGCGTAGAACAGTATGGCTACACCTTC

V: TRBV20-1
D: .
J: TRBJ1-5
size: .
CDR3: CSARGLLSGSTSQPQHF
DNA: TGCAGTGCTAGAGGTCTTTTGAGTGGGAGCACCAGTCAGCCCCAGCATTTT

V: TRBV4-1
D: TRBD1
J: TRBJ1-2
size: .
CDR3: CASSQPDRDGYTF
DNA: TGCGCCAGCAGCCAACCCGACAGGGATGGCTACACCTTC

V: TRBV20-1
D: .
J: TRBJ1-2
size: few
CDR3: CSATPGLVTYGYTF
DNA: TGCAGTGCTACCCCGGGCCTGGTGACCTATGGCTACACCTTC

V: TRBV7-2
D: TRBD1
J: TRBJ1-6
size: medium-sized
CDR3: CASSPPGQGRRNSPLHF
DNA: TGTGCCAGCAGCCCCCCGGGACAGGGTAGGCGTAATTCACCCCTCCACTTT

V: TRBV5-4
D: TRBD1
J: TRBJ1-3
size: .
CDR3: CASSLPDRAGNTIYF
DNA: TGTGCCAGCAGCTTGCCCGACAGGGCCGGAAACACCATATATTTT

V: TRBV7-9
D: TRBD2
J: TRBJ2-3
size: .
CDR3: CASSLALGLAGGDTQYF
DNA: TGTGCCAGCAGCTTAGCGCTCGGGCTAGCGGGAGGAGATACGCAGTATTTT

V: TRBV6-1
D: .
J: TRBJ2-2
size: few
CDR3: CASSPTRSGTGELFF
DNA: TGTGCCAGCAGTCCGACGCGTAGCGGCACCGGGGAGCTGTTTTTT

V: TRBV20-1
D: TRBD2
J: TRBJ2-2
size: .
CDR3: CSALAGGTGELFF
DNA: TGCAGTGCGTTAGCGGGGGGAACCGGGGAGCTGTTTTTT

V: TRBV6-2/TRBV6-3
D: .
J: TRBJ2-1
size: .
CDR3: CASSLADSRGWFF
DNA: TGTGCCAGCAGTTTAGCCGACTCTCGGGGATGGTTCTTC

V: TRBV15
D: .
J: TRBJ2-3
size: .
CDR3: CATSTPRGTPRADTQYF
DNA: TGTGCCACCAGCACCCCTCGAGGGACACCACGCGCAGATACGCAGTATTTT

V: TRBV7-9
D: .
J: TRBJ1-2
size: .
CDR3: CASSLVGGSSANYGYTF
DNA: TGTGCCAGCAGCTTAGTGGGGGGGTCATCGGCTAACTATGGCTACACCTTC

V: TRBV25-1
D: .
J: TRBJ2-7
size: .
CDR3: CASSPKGRRNYEQYF
DNA: TGTGCCAGCAGTCCAAAGGGGAGACGGAACTACGAGCAGTACTTC

V: TRBV27
D: .
J: TRBJ2-1
size: few
CDR3: CASRPEPGWQFF
DNA: TGTGCCAGCAGGCCCGAACCGGGGTGGCAGTTCTTC